One TCR beta chain is described in this entry. Its antigen remains unknown. Primers: 60 Vbeta forward and 13 Jbeta reverse. Produced via immunoSEQ multiplex PCR; TCRdb's table is partial and in-frame only. The table records about 130,000 clones, approximately 60% of them present only once. V lost 3 bases, J lost 8 bases, and 10 bases lay in between. The CDR3 totals 12 residues. CDR1 and CDR2 (germline): MNHEY, SMNVEV (reference sequence). This record comes from a study of cytomegalovirus exposure and HLA in healthy donors. General observations from the study: Within the data, a cluster of highly shared sequence variants was likely a sequencing artifact. CMV serostatus was the only recorded immune exposure for donors. A later analysis reported that several of the most significant clusters appeared to be linked to common viral pathogens, among them Epstein-Barr virus.

The chain joins TRBV27 to TRBJ1-2, with D possibly being TRBD1 (5 bases). Material for sequencing was PBMCs. The receptor comes from a human donor in good health. The CDR3 DNA reads TGTGCCAGCAGTTTCCAGGGTGGCGGCTACACCTTC. Its protein product is CASSFQGGGYTF.